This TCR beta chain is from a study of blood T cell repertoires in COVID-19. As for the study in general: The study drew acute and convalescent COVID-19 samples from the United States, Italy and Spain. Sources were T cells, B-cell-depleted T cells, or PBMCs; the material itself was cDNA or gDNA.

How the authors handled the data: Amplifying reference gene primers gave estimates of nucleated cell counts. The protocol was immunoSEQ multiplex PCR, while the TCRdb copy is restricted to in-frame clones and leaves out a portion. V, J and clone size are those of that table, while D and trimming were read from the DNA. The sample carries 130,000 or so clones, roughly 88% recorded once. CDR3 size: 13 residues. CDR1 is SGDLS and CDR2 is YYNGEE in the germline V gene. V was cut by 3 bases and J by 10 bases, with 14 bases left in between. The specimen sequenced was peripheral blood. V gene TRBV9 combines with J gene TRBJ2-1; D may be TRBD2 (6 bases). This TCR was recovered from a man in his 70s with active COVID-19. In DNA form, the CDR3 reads TGTGCCAGCAGCGCAGGCGGGGTCCAGGAGCAGTTCTTC. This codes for CASSAGGVQEQFF.